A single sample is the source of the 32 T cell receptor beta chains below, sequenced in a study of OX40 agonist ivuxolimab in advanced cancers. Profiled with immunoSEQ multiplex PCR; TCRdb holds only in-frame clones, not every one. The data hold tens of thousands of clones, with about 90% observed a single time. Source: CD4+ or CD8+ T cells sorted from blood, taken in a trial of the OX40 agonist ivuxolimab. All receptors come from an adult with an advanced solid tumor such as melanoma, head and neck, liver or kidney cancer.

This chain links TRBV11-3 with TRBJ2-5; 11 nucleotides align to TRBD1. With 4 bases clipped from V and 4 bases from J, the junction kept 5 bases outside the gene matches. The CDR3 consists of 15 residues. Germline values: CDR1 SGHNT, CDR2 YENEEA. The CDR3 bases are TGTGCCAGCAGCTATGGGACAGGGGGAGGAGAGACCCAGTACTTC. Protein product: CASSYGTGGGETQYF.

CDR3: CASSETTGARETQYF. CDR3 DNA sequence: TGTGCCAGCAGCGAAACGACAGGGGCTAGAGAGACCCAGTACTTC. This chain links TRBV28 with TRBJ2-5, with 8 bases identical to TRBD1. V shed 6 bases, J shed 4 bases, and the junction held 10 bases outside the gene matches. Germline-derived CDR1 and CDR2 are MDHEN and SYDVKM. The CDR3 is made up of 15 amino acids.

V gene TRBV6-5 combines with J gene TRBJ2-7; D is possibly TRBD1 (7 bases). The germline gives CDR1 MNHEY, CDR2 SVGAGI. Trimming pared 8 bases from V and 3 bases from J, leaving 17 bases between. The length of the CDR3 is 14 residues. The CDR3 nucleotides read TGTGCCAGCGGGCAGGGGGGTCTCTACTACGAGCAGTACTTC. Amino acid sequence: CASGQGGLYYEQYF.

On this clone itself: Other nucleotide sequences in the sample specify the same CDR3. The CDR3 loop is CASSQRTGGNQPQHF. The CDR3 region has the DNA TGTGCCAGCAGTCAACGGACAGGGGGCAATCAGCCCCAGCATTTT. J is TRBJ1-5 and V is TRBV28, with 9 bases identical to TRBD1. After removal of 5 bases from V and 2 bases from J, the junction contained 4 bases not matched to a gene. CDR3 size: 15 residues. The germline V gene encodes CDR1 MDHEN and CDR2 SYDVKM.

The CDR3 DNA reads as TGTGCCAGCAGCTCCTCTGACGTGGAAAAACTGTTTTTT. This gives the protein CASSSSDVEKLFF. The chain has TRBV7-8 and TRBJ1-4; the D is unclear. Between the trimmed V and J ends, which lost 4 bases and 8 bases, there was a span of 11 bases. In germline, CDR1 is SGHVS, CDR2 FQNEAQ. The CDR3 sequence is 13 residues long.

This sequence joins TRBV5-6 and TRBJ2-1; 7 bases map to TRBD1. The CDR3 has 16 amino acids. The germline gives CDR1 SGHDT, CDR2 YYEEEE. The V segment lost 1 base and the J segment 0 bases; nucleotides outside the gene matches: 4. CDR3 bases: TGTGCCAGCAGCTTGTGGTACAGGGGCTCCTACAATGAGCAGTTCTTC. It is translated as CASSLWYRGSYNEQFF.

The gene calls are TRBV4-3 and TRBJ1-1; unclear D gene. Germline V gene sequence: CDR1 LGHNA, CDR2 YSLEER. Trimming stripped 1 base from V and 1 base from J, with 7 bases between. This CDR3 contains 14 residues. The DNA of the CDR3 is TGCGCCAGCAGCCAAGGCGCAGCGAACACTGAAGCTTTCTTT. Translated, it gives CASSQGAANTEAFF.

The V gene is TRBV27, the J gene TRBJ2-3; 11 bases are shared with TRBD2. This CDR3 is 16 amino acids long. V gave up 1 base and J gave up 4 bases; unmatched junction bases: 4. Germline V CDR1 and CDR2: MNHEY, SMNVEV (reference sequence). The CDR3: CASSLLAGGPSDTQYF. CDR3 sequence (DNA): TGTGCCAGCAGTTTATTAGCGGGAGGGCCATCAGATACGCAGTATTTT.

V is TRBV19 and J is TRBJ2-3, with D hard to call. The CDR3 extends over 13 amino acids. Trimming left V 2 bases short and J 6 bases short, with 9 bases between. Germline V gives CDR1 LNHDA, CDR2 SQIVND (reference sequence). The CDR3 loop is CASSIIRMDTQYF. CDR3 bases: TGTGCCAGTAGTATAATTCGAATGGATACGCAGTATTTT.

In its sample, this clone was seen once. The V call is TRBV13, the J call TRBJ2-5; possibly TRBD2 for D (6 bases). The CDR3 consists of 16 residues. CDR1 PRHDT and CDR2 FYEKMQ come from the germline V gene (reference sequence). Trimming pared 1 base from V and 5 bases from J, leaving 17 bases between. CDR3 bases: TGTGCCAGCAGCTTAGAACATGAGGAGGGAGTGGAGACCCAGTACTTC. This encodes CASSLEHEEGVETQYF.

The CDR3 region is CASSKGRQGRETQYF. The CDR3 region has the DNA TGTGCCAGCAGCAAAGGGCGTCAGGGGAGAGAGACCCAGTACTTC. This chain connects TRBV21-1 to TRBJ2-5; no check of the table's D call, TRBD1, against the DNA was made. TRBV21-1 counts as a pseudogene. The length of the CDR3 is 15 residues.

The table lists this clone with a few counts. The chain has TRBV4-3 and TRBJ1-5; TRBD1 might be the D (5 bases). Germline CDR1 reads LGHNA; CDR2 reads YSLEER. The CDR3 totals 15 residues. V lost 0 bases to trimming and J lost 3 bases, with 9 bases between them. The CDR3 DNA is TGCGCCAGCAGCCAAGATAGGGACCTCAATCAGCCCCAGCATTTT. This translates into CASSQDRDLNQPQHF.

CDR3 sequence: CASSQGTAPRKLFF. The CDR3 DNA reads TGTGCCAGCAGTCAAGGGACAGCACCCCGAAAACTGTTTTTT. The V and J genes are TRBV6-1 and TRBJ1-4; 7 positions match TRBD1. J was trimmed by 10 bases and V by 5 bases; bases with no gene match: 10. The CDR3 is made up of 14 amino acids. The germline gives CDR1 MNHNS, CDR2 SASEGT.

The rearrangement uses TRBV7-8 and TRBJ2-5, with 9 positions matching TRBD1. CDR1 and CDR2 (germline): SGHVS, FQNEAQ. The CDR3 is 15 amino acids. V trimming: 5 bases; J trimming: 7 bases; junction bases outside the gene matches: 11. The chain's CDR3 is CASSIGQGKEVTQYF. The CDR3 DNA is TGTGCCAGCAGCATTGGACAGGGGAAAGAGGTGACCCAGTACTTC.

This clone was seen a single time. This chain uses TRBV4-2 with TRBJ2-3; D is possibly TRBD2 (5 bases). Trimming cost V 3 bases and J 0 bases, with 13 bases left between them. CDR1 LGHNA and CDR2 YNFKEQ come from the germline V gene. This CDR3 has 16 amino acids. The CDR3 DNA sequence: TGTGCCAGCAGCCAGGCTCTTGCGGGTAGCACAGATACGCAGTATTTT. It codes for CASSQALAGSTDTQYF.

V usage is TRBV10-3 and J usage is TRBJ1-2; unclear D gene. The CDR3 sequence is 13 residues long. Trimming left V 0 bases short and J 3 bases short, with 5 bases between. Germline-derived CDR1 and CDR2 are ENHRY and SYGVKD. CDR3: CAISESADYGYTF. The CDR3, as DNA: TGTGCCATCAGTGAGTCCGCAGACTATGGCTACACCTTC.

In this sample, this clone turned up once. CDR3 sequence reads: CASMGGGFEQYF. In DNA form, the CDR3 reads TGTGCCAGCATGGGGGGAGGGTTCGAGCAGTACTTC. The V gene is TRBV7-2, the J gene TRBJ2-7; 7 bases line up with TRBD2. There are 12 residues in the CDR3. Germline lookup yields CDR1 SGHTA and CDR2 FQGNSA. V shed 7 bases and J 6 bases; nucleotides not matched to a gene: 6.

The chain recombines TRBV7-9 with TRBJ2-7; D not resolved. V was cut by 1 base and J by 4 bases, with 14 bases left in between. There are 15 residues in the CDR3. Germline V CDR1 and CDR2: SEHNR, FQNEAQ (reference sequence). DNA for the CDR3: TGTGCCAGCAGCTTAGAATCGGCCTGGGTTTACGAGCAGTACTTC. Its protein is CASSLESAWVYEQYF.

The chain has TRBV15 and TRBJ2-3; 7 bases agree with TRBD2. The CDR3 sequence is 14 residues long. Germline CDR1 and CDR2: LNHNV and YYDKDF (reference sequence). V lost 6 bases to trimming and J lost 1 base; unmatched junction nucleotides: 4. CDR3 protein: CATSGSGGTDTQYF. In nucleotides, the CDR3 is TGTGCCACCAGTGGGAGCGGGGGCACAGATACGCAGTATTTT.

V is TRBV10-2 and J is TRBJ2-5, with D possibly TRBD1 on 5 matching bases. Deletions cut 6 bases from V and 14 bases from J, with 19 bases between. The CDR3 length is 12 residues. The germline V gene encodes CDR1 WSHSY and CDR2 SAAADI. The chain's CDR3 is CASSVDTQTRYF. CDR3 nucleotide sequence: TGCGCCAGCAGCGTGGACACCCAAACTCGATACTTC.

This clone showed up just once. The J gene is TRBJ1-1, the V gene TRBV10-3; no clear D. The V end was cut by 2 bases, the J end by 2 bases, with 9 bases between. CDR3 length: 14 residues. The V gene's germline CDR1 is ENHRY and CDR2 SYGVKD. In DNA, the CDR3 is TGTGCCATCAGTGAGATGGCAGGAAACACTGAAGCTTTCTTT. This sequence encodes CAISEMAGNTEAFF.

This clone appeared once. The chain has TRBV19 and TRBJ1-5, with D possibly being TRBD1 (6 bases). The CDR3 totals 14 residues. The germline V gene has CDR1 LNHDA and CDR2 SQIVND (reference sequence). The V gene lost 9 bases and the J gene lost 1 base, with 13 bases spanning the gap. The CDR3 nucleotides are TGTGCCAGCCGCTGGACAGCGAGCAATCAGCCCCAGCATTTT. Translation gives CASRWTASNQPQHF.

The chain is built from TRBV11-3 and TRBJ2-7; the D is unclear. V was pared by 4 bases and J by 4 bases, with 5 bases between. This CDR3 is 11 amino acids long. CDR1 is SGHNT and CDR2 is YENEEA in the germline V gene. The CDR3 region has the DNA TGTGCCAGCAGCTCCTCTTACGAGCAGTACTTC. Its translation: CASSSSYEQYF.

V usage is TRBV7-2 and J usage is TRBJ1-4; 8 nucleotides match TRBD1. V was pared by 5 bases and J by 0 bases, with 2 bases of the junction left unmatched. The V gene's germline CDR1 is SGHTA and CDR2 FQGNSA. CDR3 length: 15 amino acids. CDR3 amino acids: CASSVTGATNEKLFF. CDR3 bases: TGTGCCAGCAGCGTGACAGGGGCAACTAATGAAAAACTGTTTTTT.

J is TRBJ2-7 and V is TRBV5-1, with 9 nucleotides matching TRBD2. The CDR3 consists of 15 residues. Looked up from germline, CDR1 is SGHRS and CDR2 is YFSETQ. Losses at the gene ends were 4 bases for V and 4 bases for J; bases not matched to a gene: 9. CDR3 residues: CASSLSGSRRYEQYF. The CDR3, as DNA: TGCGCCAGCAGCCTTAGCGGGAGTCGAAGGTACGAGCAGTACTTC.

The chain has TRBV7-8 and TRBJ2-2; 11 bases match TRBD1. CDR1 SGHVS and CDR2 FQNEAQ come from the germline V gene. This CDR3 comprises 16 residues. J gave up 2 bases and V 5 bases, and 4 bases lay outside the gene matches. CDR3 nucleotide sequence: TGTGCCAGCAGCCGGGGGACAGGGGGAAACACCGGGGAGCTGTTTTTT. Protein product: CASSRGTGGNTGELFF.

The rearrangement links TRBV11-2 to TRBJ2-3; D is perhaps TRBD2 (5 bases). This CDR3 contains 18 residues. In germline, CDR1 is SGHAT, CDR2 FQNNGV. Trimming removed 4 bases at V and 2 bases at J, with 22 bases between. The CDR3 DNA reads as TGTGCCAGCAGCTCCCCCCACCTAAGTAGCGCGTACACAGATACGCAGTATTTT. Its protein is CASSSPHLSSAYTDTQYF.

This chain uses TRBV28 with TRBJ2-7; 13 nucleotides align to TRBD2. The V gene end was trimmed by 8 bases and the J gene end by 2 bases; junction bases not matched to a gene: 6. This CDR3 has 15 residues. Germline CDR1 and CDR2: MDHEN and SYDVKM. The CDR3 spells CASLGLAGATYEQYF. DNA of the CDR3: TGTGCCAGCCTTGGACTAGCGGGAGCGACCTACGAGCAGTACTTC.

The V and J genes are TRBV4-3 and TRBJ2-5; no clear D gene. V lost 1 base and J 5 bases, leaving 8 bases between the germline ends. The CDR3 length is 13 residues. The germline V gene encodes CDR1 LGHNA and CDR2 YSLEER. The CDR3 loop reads CASSQGRSETQYF. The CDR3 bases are TGCGCCAGCAGCCAAGGGCGAAGTGAGACCCAGTACTTC.

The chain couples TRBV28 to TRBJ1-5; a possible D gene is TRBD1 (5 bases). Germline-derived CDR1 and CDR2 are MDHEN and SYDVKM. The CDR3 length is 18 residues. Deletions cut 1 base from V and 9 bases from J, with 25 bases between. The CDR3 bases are TGTGCCAGCAGTTTATACTATATATCAGACGCTTACCAGGGGCCCCAGCATTTT. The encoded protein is CASSLYYISDAYQGPQHF.

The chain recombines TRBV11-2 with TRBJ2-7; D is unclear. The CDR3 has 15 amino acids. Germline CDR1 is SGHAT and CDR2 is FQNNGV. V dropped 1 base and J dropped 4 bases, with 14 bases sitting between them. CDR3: CASSLGEWTEYEQYF. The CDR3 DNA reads TGTGCCAGCAGCTTAGGGGAATGGACGGAATACGAGCAGTACTTC. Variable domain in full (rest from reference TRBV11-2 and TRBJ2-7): EAGVAQSPRYKIIEKRQSVAFWCNPISGHATLYWYQQILGQGPKLLIQFQNNGVVDDSQLPKDRFSAERLKGVDSTLKIQPAKLEDSAVYLCASSLGEWTEYEQYFGPGTRLTVT.

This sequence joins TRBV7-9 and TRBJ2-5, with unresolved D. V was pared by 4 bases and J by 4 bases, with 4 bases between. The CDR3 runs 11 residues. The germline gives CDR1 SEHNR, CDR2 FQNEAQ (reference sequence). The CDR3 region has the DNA TGTGCCAGCAGCTCCCTAGAGACCCAGTACTTC. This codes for CASSSLETQYF.